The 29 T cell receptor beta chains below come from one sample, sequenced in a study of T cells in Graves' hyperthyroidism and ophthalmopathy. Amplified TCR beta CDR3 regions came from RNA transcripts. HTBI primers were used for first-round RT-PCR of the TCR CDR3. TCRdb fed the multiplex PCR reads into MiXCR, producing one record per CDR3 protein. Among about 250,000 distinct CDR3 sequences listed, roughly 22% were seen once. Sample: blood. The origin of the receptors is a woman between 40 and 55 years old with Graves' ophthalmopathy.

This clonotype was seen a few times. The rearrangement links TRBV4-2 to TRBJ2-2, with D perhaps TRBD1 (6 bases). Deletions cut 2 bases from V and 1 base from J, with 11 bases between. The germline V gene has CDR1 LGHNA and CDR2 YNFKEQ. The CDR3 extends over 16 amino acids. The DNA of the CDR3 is TGTGCCAGCAGCCAACTAGGACAGTTGAACACCGGGGAGCTGTTTTTT. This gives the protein CASSQLGQLNTGELFF.

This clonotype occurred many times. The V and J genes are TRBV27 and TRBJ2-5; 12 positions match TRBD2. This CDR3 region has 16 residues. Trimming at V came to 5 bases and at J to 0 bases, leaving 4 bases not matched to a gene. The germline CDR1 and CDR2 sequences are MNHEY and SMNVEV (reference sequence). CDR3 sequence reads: CASSPTSGGNQETQYF. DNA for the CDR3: TGTGCCAGCAGTCCAACTAGCGGGGGGAACCAAGAGACCCAGTACTTC.

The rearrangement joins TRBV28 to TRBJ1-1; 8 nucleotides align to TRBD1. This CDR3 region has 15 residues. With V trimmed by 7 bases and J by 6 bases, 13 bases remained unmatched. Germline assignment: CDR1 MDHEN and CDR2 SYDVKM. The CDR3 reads CASMMPPPGGSEAFF. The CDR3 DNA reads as TGTGCCAGCATGATGCCCCCCCCAGGGGGCTCTGAAGCTTTCTTT.

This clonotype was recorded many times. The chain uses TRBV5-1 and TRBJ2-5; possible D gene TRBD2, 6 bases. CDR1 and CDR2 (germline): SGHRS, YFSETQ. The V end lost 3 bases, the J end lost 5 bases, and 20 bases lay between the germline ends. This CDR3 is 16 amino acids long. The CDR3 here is CASSSDGAPAGETQYF. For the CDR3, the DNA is TGCGCCAGCAGCTCCGACGGGGCGCCGGCGGGGGAGACCCAGTACTTC.

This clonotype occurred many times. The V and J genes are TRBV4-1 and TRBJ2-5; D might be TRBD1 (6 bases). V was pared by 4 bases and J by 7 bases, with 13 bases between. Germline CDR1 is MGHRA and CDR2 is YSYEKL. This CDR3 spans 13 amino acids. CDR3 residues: CASSRDTSRTQYF. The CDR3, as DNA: TGCGCCAGCAGCCGGGACACGTCCAGGACCCAGTACTTC.

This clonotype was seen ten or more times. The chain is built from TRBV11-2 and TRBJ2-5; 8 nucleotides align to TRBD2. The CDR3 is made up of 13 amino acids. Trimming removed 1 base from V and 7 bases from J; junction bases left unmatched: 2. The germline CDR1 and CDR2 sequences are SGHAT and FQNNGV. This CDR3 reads CASSLGLARTQYF. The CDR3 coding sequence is TGTGCCAGCAGCTTAGGACTAGCGAGGACCCAGTACTTC.

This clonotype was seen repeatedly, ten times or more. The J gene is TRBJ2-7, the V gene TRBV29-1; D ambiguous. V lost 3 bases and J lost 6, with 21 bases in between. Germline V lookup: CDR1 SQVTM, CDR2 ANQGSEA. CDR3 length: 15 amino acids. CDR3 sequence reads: CSVETTPGMGGEQYF. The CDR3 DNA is TGCAGCGTTGAGACAACCCCTGGCATGGGTGGCGAGCAGTACTTC.

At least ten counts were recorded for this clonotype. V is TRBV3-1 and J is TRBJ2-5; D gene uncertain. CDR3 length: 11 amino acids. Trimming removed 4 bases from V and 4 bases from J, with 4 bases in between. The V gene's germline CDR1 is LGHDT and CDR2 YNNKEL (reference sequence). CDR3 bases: TGTGCCAGCAGCCCCGCAGAGACCCAGTACTTC. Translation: CASSPAETQYF.

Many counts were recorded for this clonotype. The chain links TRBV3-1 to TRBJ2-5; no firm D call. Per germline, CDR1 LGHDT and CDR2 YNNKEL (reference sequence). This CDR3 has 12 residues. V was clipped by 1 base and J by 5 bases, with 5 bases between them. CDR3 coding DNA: TGTGCCAGCAGCCAAGCATATGAGACCCAGTACTTC. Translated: CASSQAYETQYF.

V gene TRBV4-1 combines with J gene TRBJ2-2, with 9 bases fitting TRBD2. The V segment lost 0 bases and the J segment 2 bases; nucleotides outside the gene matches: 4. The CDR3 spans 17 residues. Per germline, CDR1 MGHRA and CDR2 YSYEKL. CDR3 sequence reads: CASSQEVLAGNTGELFF. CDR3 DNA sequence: TGCGCCAGCAGCCAAGAGGTTCTAGCGGGAAACACCGGGGAGCTGTTTTTT.

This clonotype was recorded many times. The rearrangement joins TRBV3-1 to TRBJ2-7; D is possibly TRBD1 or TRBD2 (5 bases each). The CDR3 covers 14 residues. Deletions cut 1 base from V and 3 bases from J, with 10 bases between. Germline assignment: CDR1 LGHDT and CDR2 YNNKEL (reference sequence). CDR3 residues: CASSQVRESYEQYF. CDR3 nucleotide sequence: TGTGCCAGCAGCCAAGTCAGGGAGAGCTACGAGCAGTACTTC.

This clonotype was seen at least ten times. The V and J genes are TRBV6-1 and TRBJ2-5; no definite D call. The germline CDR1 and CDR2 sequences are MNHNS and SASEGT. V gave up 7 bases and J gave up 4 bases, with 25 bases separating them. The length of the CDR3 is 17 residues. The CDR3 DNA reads TGTGCCAGCAACCCCAACGGGTGGACCAGCCATCGAGAGACCCAGTACTTC. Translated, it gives CASNPNGWTSHRETQYF.

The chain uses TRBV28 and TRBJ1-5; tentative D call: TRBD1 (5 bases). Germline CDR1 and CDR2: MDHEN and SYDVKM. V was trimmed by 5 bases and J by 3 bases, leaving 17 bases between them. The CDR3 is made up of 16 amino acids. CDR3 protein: CASSPFAGTDNQPQHF. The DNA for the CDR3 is TGTGCCAGCAGTCCGTTCGCTGGGACGGACAATCAGCCCCAGCATTTT.

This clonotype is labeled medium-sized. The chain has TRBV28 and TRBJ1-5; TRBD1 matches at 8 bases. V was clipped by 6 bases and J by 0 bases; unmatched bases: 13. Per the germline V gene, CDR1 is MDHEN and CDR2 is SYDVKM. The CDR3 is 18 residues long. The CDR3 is CASRLGAGTGVSNQPQHF. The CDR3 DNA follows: TGTGCCAGCAGGCTGGGTGCCGGGACAGGAGTTAGCAATCAGCCCCAGCATTTT.

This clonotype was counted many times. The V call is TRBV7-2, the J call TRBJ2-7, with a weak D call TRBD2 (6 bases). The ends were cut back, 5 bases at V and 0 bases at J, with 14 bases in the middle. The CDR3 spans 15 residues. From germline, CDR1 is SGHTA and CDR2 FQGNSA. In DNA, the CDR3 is TGTGCCAGCAGCGTTAGCGGTTACCGCTCCTACGAGCAGTACTTC. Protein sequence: CASSVSGYRSYEQYF.

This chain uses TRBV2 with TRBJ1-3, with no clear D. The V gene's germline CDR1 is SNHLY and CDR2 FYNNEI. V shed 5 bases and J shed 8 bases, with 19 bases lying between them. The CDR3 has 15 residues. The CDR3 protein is CASSFGTTRPDTIYF. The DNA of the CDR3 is TGTGCCAGCAGTTTTGGAACTACAAGGCCAGACACCATATATTTT.

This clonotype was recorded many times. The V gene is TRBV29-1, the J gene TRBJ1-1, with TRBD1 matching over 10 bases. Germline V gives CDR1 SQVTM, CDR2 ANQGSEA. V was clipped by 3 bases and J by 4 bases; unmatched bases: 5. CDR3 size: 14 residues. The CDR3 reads CSVDGQGVGTEAFF. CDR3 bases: TGCAGCGTTGACGGACAGGGGGTTGGCACTGAAGCTTTCTTT.

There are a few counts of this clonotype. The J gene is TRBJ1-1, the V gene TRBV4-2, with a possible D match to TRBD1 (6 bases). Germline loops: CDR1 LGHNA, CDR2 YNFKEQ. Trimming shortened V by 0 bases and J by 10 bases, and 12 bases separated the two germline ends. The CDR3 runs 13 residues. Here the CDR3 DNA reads TGTGCCAGCAGCCAAGAGGGGGCGGATAGAGCTTTCTTT. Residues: CASSQEGADRAFF.

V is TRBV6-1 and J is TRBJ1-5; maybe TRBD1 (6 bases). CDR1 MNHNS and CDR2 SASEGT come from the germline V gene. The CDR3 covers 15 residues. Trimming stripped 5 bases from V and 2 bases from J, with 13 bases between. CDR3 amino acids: CASSRNREGNQPQHF. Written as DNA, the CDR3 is TGTGCCAGCAGTCGTAACAGGGAAGGCAATCAGCCCCAGCATTTT.

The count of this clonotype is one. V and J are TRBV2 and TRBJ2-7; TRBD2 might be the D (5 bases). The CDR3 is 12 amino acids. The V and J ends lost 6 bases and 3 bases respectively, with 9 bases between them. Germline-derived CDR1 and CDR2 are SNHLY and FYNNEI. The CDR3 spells CASRTDFYEQYF. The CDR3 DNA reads TGTGCCAGCAGAACGGACTTCTACGAGCAGTACTTC. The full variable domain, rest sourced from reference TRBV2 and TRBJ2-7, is EPEVTQTPSHQVTQMGQEVILRCVPISNHLYFYWYRQILGQKVEFLVSFYNNEISEKSEIFDDQFSVERPDGSNFTLKIRSTKLEDSAMYFCASRTDFYEQYFGPGTRLTVT.

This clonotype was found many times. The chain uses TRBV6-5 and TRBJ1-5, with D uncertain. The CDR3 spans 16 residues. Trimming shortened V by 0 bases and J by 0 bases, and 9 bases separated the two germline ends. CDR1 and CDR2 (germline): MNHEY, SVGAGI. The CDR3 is CASSYSGGDSNQPQHF. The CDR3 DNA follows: TGTGCCAGCAGTTACTCGGGCGGGGATAGCAATCAGCCCCAGCATTTT.

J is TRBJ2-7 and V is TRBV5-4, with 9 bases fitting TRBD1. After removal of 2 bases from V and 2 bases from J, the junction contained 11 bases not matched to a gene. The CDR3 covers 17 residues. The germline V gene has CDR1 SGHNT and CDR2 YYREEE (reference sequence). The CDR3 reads CASSFPRRDRGTYEQYF. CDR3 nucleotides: TGTGCCAGCAGCTTTCCTAGGCGCGACAGGGGGACCTACGAGCAGTACTTC.

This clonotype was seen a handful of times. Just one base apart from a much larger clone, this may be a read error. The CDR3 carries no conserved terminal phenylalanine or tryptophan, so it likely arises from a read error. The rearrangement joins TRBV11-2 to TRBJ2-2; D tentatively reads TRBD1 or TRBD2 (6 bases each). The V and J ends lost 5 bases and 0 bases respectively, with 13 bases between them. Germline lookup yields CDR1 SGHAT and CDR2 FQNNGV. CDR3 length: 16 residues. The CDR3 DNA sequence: TGTGCCAGCAGCCTGAGGAGGGGGTCGAACACCGGGGAGCTGTTTTTG. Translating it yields CASSLRRGSNTGELFL.

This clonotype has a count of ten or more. In nucleotides, the CDR3 is TGCAGTGCTACCCTCGGGGTCTACGAGCAGTACTTC. Protein: CSATLGVYEQYF. The V gene is TRBV20-1, the J gene TRBJ2-7, with D possibly matching TRBD2 (5 bases). The V gene's germline CDR1 is DFQATT and CDR2 SNEGSKA (reference sequence). The ends were cut back, 4 bases at V and 3 bases at J, with 10 bases in the middle. The CDR3 extends over 12 amino acids.

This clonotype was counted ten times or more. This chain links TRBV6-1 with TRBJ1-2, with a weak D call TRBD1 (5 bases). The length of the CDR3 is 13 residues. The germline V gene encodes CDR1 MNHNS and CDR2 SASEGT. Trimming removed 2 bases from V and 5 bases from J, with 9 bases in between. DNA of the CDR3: TGTGCCAGCAGTGAACAGGGTCCGTATGGCTACACCTTC. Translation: CASSEQGPYGYTF.

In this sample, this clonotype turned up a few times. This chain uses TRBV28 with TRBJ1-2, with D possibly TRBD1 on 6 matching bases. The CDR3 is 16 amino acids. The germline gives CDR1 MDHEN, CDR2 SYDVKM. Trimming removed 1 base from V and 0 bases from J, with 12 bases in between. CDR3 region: CASSLLGTLANYGYTF. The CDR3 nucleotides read TGTGCCAGCAGTTTATTAGGGACACTAGCTAACTATGGCTACACCTTC.

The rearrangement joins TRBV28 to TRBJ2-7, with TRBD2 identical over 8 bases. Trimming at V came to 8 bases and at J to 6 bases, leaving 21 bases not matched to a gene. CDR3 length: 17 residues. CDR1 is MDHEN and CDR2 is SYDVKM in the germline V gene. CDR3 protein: CASADLSGRRPGGEQYF. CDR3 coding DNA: TGTGCCAGCGCCGATCTCAGCGGGAGACGCCCTGGGGGCGAGCAGTACTTC. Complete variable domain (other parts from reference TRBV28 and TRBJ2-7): DVKVTQSSRYLVKRTGEKVFLECVQDMDHENMFWYRQDPGLGLRLIYFSYDVKMKEKGDIPEGYSVSREKKERFSLILESASTNQTSMYLCASADLSGRRPGGEQYFGPGTRLTVT.

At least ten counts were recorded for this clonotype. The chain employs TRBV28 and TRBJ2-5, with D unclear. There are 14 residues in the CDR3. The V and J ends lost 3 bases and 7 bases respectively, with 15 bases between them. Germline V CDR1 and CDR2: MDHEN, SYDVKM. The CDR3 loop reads CASSFSVWRGTQYF. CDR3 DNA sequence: TGTGCCAGCAGTTTCTCTGTTTGGCGAGGGACCCAGTACTTC.

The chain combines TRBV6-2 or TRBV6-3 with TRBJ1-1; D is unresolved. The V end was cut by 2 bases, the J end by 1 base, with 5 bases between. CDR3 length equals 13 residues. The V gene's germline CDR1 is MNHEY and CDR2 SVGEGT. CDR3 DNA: TGTGCCAGCAGTTACATAAGGAACACTGAAGCTTTCTTT. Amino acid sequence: CASSYIRNTEAFF.